One sample yielded the 22 T cell receptor beta chains listed below, sequenced in a study of blood T cells in healthy people across ages. Primers used in a second PCR of about 6 to 11 cycles were a sample-barcoded 5' primer and a J-beta primer mix. Each CDR3 protein gets one entry after TCRdb re-called the 5' RACE reads with MiXCR. The top ten clones hold approximately 2.1% of a sample with over 1.5 million distinct CDR3 sequences, roughly 49% of them seen once. The sample was blood. The receptors were gathered from a woman aged 40 to 49 in good health.

The chain is built from TRBV7-2 and TRBJ2-3; 12 nucleotides agree with TRBD2. After removal of 5 bases from V and 1 base from J, the junction contained 10 bases not matched to a gene. CDR3 length: 18 residues. CDR1 is SGHTA and CDR2 is FQGNSA in the germline V gene. The CDR3 DNA reads TGTGCCAGCAGCGCCGGGACTAGCGGGTGGGGGGGCACAGATACGCAGTATTTT. Protein sequence: CASSAGTSGWGGTDTQYF.

V gene TRBV20-1 combines with J gene TRBJ2-6; tentatively, D is TRBD1 (5 bases). Per germline, CDR1 DFQATT and CDR2 SNEGSKA (reference sequence). This CDR3 region has 13 residues. Trimming took 5 bases from V and 13 from J, leaving 18 bases between them. CDR3: CSAVNSGASVLTF. CDR3 DNA: TGCAGTGCTGTAAACTCTGGGGCCAGTGTCCTGACTTTC.

This chain uses TRBV20-1 with TRBJ2-4; TRBD2 aligns across 15 bases. From germline, CDR1 is DFQATT and CDR2 SNEGSKA (reference sequence). J gave up 7 bases and V 0 bases, and 4 bases lay outside the gene matches. The CDR3 runs 16 residues. In nucleotides, the CDR3 is TGCAGTGCTAGAGATCTAGGGACTAGCGGGGGGAACATTCAGTACTTC. Encoded protein: CSARDLGTSGGNIQYF.

This chain uses TRBV15 with TRBJ2-3; 7 nucleotides match TRBD1. V was pared by 4 bases and J by 3 bases, with 7 bases of the junction left unmatched. The V gene's germline CDR1 is LNHNV and CDR2 YYDKDF (reference sequence). The CDR3 loop spans 15 amino acids. The CDR3 nucleotides read TGTGCCACCAGCATCCGACAGGGTTTGACAGATACGCAGTATTTT. Protein sequence: CATSIRQGLTDTQYF.

The chain recombines TRBV7-2 with TRBJ2-1, with TRBD2 matching 7 bases. Germline V CDR1 and CDR2: SGHTA, FQGNSA. V trimming: 0 bases; J trimming: 8 bases; junction bases outside the gene matches: 4. This CDR3 is built from 14 residues. CDR3 coding DNA: TGTGCCAGCAGCTTAGCGCTTGGGAGGGATGAGCAGTTCTTC. Its protein product is CASSLALGRDEQFF.

In this sample, this clonotype turned up a few times. This chain uses TRBV29-1 with TRBJ1-2; perhaps TRBD1 as D (6 bases). CDR3 size: 13 residues. Trimming took 5 bases from V and 1 from J, leaving 11 bases between them. Germline values: CDR1 SQVTM, CDR2 ANQGSEA. The CDR3 reads CSVTDSLNYGYTF. Written as DNA, the CDR3 is TGCAGCGTTACGGACAGCCTTAACTATGGCTACACCTTC.

This rearrangement joins TRBV20-1 to TRBJ2-3; D is uncertain. Trimming left V 3 bases short and J 4 bases short, with 14 bases between. Germline V gene sequence: CDR1 DFQATT, CDR2 SNEGSKA (reference sequence). This CDR3 contains 14 residues. The CDR3 region has the DNA TGCAGTGCTAGGGCAGTTAAGGTCCCAGATACGCAGTATTTT. Its translation: CSARAVKVPDTQYF.

This chain uses TRBV7-3 with TRBJ2-5; no definite D call. Trimming removed 2 bases at V and 5 bases at J, with 9 bases between. Germline values: CDR1 SGHTA, CDR2 FQGTGA. This CDR3 has 13 residues. CDR3 coding DNA: TGTGCCAGCAGCTTATCGAAGACGGAGACCCAGTACTTC. Protein: CASSLSKTETQYF.

V is TRBV25-1 and J is TRBJ2-5; 7 positions agree with TRBD2. The CDR3 covers 15 residues. The V gene's germline CDR1 is MGHDK and CDR2 SYGVNS. V shed 4 bases, J shed 8 bases, and the junction held 13 bases outside the gene matches. The CDR3 region is CASSAPPPSGATQYF. The CDR3, as DNA: TGTGCCAGCAGTGCCCCCCCTCCTAGCGGAGCAACCCAGTACTTC.

The chain employs TRBV4-3 and TRBJ2-5; D is perhaps TRBD1 or TRBD2 (5 bases each). The J call may be wrong; the DNA end is better matched by TRBJ2-7. CDR1 is LGHNA, CDR2 YSLEER, per germline. The CDR3 extends over 13 amino acids. The chain's CDR3 is CASSQHGGYEQYF. CDR3 in DNA: TGCGCCAGCAGCCAACATGGGGGCTACGAGCAGTACTTC.

The chain links TRBV4-1 to TRBJ1-2, with D uncertain. The V end lost 0 bases, the J end lost 5 bases, and 16 bases lay between the germline ends. CDR3 length: 16 amino acids. Germline CDR1 MGHRA, CDR2 YSYEKL. DNA of the CDR3: TGCGCCAGCAGCCAAGATATAGGGCAGGTCTATTATGGCTACACCTTC. Protein sequence: CASSQDIGQVYYGYTF.

Ten or more counts support this clonotype. The V and J genes are TRBV4-3 and TRBJ2-1; TRBD2 agrees at 12 bases. There are 16 residues in the CDR3. Germline lookup yields CDR1 LGHNA and CDR2 YSLEER. With V trimmed by 4 bases and J by 4 bases, 5 bases remained unmatched. DNA of the CDR3: TGCGCCAGCAGCCCCCGGACTAGCGGGGCTTACAATGAGCAGTTCTTC. Its translation: CASSPRTSGAYNEQFF.

V is TRBV5-1 and J is TRBJ2-3, with D possibly TRBD2 on 5 matching bases. From germline, CDR1 is SGHRS and CDR2 YFSETQ. Trimming cost V 3 bases and J 6 bases, with 5 bases left between them. The CDR3 covers 11 residues. Here the CDR3 reads CASSWEDTQYF. CDR3 coding DNA: TGCGCCAGCAGCTGGGAGGATACGCAGTATTTT.

This clonotype was seen repeatedly, ten times or more. This chain uses TRBV29-1 with TRBJ2-7; D is perhaps TRBD1 (6 bases). Trimming shortened V by 4 bases and J by 4 bases, and 17 bases separated the two germline ends. Germline V CDR1 and CDR2: SQVTM, ANQGSEA. This CDR3 is built from 14 residues. This CDR3 is CSVVVVRGSYEQYF. The DNA of the CDR3 is TGCAGCGTTGTGGTCGTCAGGGGCTCGTACGAGCAGTACTTC.

The rearrangement joins TRBV15 to TRBJ2-3, with D unresolved. The CDR3 runs to 17 residues. Trimming took 0 bases from V and 0 from J, leaving 13 bases between them. CDR1 is LNHNV, CDR2 YYDKDF, per germline (reference sequence). CDR3 sequence reads: CATSRDRGAHSTDTQYF. The CDR3, as DNA: TGTGCCACCAGCAGAGACCGAGGTGCCCATAGCACAGATACGCAGTATTTT.

Only a few counts were recorded for this clonotype. The rearrangement joins TRBV10-3 to TRBJ2-5; 7 bases match TRBD1. CDR3 length: 17 amino acids. With 0 bases clipped from V and 2 bases from J, the junction kept 9 bases outside the gene matches. The germline gives CDR1 ENHRY, CDR2 SYGVKD. DNA for the CDR3: TGTGCCATCAGTGAGTCTTGGGACAGAGGACCTCAAGAGACCCAGTACTTC. Translation gives CAISESWDRGPQETQYF.

The gene calls are TRBV10-2 and TRBJ2-7; a possible D gene is TRBD2 (6 bases). The ends were cut back, 6 bases at V and 5 bases at J, with 11 bases in the middle. The CDR3 extends over 12 amino acids. Germline V gene lookup returns CDR1 WSHSY and CDR2 SAAADI. CDR3 sequence: CASRDYGNEQYF. CDR3 sequence (DNA): TGCGCCAGCAGGGACTACGGAAACGAGCAGTACTTC.

The chain carries TRBV2 and TRBJ2-1, with 13 nucleotides matching TRBD2. CDR1 is SNHLY and CDR2 is FYNNEI in the germline V gene. Germline trimming cut 6 bases from V and 1 base from J; bases unmatched to any gene: 12. The CDR3 covers 19 residues. This CDR3 reads CASSPAGTSGAISYNEQFF. The CDR3 nucleotides read TGTGCCAGCAGCCCCGCCGGGACTAGCGGGGCGATATCCTACAATGAGCAGTTCTTC.

Only a few counts were recorded for this clonotype. V is TRBV20-1 and J is TRBJ2-3; D gene ambiguous. Germline CDR1 DFQATT, CDR2 SNEGSKA (reference sequence). The CDR3 totals 15 residues. V was shortened by 5 bases and J by 1 base, with 16 bases between the two germline ends. The CDR3 DNA follows: TGCAGTGCTGGGTCCCGGCATGTCGGCACAGATACGCAGTATTTT. This gives the protein CSAGSRHVGTDTQYF.

For this clonotype: No conserved phenylalanine or tryptophan is present at the end of the CDR3, so a read error is the likely explanation. The rearrangement links TRBV6-2 or TRBV6-3 to TRBJ2-7; 8 bases match TRBD1. The CDR3 runs to 12 residues. Germline values: CDR1 MNHEY, CDR2 SVGEGT. CDR3 loop: CVSSQGAQEQYY. CDR3 sequence (DNA): TGTGTCAGCAGCCAGGGGGCGCAGGAGCAGTACTAC.

This chain connects TRBV28 to TRBJ2-4; no definite D call. The J call may be in error: the DNA end matches TRBJ2-5 better. Germline assignment: CDR1 MDHEN and CDR2 SYDVKM. The CDR3 totals 13 residues. The CDR3 DNA is TGTGCCAGCAGTGGGGAAAAGCCGGAGACCCAGTACTTC. Translation gives CASSGEKPETQYF.

J is TRBJ1-2 and V is TRBV6-2 or TRBV6-3; TRBD1 agrees at 7 bases. Germline assignment: CDR1 MNHEY and CDR2 SVGEGT. V gave up 2 bases and J gave up 6 bases; unmatched junction bases: 9. This CDR3 is built from 15 residues. CDR3 in amino acids: CASSYTGTDYDGYTF. As DNA, the CDR3 is TGTGCCAGCAGTTACACCGGGACAGATTATGATGGCTACACCTTC.